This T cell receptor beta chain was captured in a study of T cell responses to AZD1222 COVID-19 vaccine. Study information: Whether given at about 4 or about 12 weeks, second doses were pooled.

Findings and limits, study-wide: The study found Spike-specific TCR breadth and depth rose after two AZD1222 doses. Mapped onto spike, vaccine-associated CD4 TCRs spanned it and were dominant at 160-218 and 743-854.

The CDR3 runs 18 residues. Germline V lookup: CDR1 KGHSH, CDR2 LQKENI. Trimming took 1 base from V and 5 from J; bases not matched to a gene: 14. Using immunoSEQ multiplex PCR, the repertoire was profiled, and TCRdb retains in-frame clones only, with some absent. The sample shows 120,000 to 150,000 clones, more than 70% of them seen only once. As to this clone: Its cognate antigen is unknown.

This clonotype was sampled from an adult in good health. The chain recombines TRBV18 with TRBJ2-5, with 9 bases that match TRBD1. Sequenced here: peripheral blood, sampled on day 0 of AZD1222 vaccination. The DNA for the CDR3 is TGTGCCAGCTCACCACAGCGGTCTACAGGGGGCCTGGGGGAGACCCAGTACTTC. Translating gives CASSPQRSTGGLGETQYF.